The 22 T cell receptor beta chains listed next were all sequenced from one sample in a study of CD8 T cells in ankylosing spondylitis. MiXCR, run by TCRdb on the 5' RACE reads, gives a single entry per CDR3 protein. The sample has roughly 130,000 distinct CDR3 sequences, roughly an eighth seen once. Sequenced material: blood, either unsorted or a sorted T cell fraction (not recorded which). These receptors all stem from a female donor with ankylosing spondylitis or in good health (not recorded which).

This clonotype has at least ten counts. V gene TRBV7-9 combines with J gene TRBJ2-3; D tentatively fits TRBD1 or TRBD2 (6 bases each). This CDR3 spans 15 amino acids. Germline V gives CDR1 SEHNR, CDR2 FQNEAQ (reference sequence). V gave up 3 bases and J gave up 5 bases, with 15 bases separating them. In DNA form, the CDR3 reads TGTGCCAGCAGCTTGGGTGGGGGGCCTGGAGATACGCAGTATTTT. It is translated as CASSLGGGPGDTQYF.

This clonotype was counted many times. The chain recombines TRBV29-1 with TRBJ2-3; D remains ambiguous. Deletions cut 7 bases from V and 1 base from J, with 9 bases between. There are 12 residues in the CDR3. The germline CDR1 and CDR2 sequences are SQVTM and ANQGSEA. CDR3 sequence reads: CSAQDGTDTQYF. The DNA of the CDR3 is TGCAGCGCCCAGGACGGCACAGATACGCAGTATTTT.

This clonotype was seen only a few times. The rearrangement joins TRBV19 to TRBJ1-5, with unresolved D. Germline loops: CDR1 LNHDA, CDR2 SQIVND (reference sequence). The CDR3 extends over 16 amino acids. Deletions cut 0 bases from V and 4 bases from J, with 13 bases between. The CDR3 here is CASSIDSLGGNQPQHF. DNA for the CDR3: TGTGCCAGTAGTATAGACAGCCTGGGTGGAAATCAGCCCCAGCATTTT.

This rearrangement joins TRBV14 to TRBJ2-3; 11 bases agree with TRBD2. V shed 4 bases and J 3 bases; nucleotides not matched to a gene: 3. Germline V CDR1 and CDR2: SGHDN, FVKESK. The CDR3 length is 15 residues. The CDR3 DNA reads TGTGCCAGCAGCCGAATAGCGGGAGGGACAGATACGCAGTATTTT. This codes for CASSRIAGGTDTQYF.

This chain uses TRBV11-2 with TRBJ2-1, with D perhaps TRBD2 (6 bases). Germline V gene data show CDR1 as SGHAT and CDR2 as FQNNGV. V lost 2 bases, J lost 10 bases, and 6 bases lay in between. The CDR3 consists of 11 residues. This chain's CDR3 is CASSLLAEQFF. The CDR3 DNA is TGTGCCAGCAGCTTACTAGCGGAGCAGTTCTTC.

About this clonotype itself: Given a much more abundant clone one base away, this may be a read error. The CDR3 protein is CSARDRAAPSNTEAFF. As DNA, the CDR3 is TGCAGTGCTAGAGATAGGGCCGCTCCTTCGAACACTGAAGCTTTCTTT. J is TRBJ1-1 and V is TRBV20-1, with D unclear. Trimming left V 0 bases short and J 1 base short, with 15 bases between. CDR1 DFQATT and CDR2 SNEGSKA come from the germline V gene (reference sequence). The CDR3 sequence is 16 residues long.

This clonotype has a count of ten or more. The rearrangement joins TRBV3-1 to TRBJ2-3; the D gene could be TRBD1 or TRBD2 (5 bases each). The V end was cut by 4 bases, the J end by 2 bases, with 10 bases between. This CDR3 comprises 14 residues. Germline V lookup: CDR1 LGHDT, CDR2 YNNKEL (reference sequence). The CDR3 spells CASSPGRDTDTQYF. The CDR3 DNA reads TGTGCCAGCAGCCCGGGACGAGACACAGATACGCAGTATTTT.

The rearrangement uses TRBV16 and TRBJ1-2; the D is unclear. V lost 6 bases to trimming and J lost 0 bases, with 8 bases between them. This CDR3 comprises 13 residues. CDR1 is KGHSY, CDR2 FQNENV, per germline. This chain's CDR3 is CASRPTANYGYTF. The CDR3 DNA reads TGTGCCAGCAGACCTACAGCTAACTATGGCTACACCTTC.

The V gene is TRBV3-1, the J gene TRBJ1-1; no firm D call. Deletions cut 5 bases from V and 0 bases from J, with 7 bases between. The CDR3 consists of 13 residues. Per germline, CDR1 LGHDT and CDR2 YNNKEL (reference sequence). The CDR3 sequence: CASSFDLNTEAFF. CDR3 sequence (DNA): TGTGCCAGCAGCTTCGATTTGAACACTGAAGCTTTCTTT.

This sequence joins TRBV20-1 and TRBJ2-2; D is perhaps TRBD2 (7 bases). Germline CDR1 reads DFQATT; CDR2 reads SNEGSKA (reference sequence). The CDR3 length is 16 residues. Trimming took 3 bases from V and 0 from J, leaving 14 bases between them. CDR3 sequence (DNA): TGCAGTGCTAGGAAAAGCGGGACACCGAACACCGGGGAGCTGTTTTTT. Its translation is CSARKSGTPNTGELFF.

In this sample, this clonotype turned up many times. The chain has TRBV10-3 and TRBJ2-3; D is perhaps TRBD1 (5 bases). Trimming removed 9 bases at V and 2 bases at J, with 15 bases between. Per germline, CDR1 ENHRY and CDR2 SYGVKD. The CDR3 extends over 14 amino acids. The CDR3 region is CAIGVGHPTDTQYF. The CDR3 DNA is TGTGCCATTGGCGTCGGACACCCCACAGATACGCAGTATTTT.

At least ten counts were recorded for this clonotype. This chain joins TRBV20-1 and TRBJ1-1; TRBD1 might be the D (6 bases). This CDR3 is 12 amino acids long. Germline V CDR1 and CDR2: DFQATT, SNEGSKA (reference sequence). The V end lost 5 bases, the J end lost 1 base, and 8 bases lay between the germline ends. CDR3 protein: CSACRGNTEAFF. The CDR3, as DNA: TGCAGTGCTTGCAGGGGGAACACTGAAGCTTTCTTT.

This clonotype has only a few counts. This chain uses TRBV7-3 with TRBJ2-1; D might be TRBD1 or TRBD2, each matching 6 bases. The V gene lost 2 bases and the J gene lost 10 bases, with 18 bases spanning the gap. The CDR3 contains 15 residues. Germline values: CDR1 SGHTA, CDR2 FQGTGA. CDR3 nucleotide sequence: TGTGCCAGCAGCTTAGGCATGGGGGGCAGTTTGGAGCAGTTCTTC. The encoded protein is CASSLGMGGSLEQFF.

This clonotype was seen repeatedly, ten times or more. In DNA form, the CDR3 reads TGTGCCAGCACGCCCCAGCGGAGTGAAAAACTGTTTTTT. This gives the protein CASTPQRSEKLFF. V and J are TRBV2 and TRBJ1-4; D is unresolved. CDR1 and CDR2 (germline): SNHLY, FYNNEI. With 7 bases removed from V and 7 bases from J, the gap between germline ends came to 13 bases. The length of the CDR3 is 13 residues.

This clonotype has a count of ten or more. Written as DNA, the CDR3 is TGCAGTGCTCATTACATGGGGTCCACAGATACGCAGTATTTT. Its translation: CSAHYMGSTDTQYF. The V call is TRBV20-1, the J call TRBJ2-3, with D hard to call. Germline CDR1 DFQATT, CDR2 SNEGSKA (reference sequence). This CDR3 is 14 amino acids long. V shed 5 bases and J shed 2 bases, with 14 bases lying between them.

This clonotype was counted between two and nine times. CDR3 residues: CASSLGPGGRGTGNTIYF. Written as DNA, the CDR3 is TGTGCCAGCAGCTTAGGCCCAGGGGGCAGGGGAACTGGAAACACCATATATTTT. The V call is TRBV11-2, the J call TRBJ1-3, with 8 bases that match TRBD1. Germline assignment: CDR1 SGHAT and CDR2 FQNNGV. This CDR3 spans 18 amino acids. V shed 1 base, J shed 2 bases, and the junction held 10 bases outside the gene matches. Looking up the rest from reference TRBV11-2 and TRBJ1-3 gives the full variable domain: EAGVAQSPRYKIIEKRQSVAFWCNPISGHATLYWYQQILGQGPKLLIQFQNNGVVDDSQLPKDRFSAERLKGVDSTLKIQPAKLEDSAVYLCASSLGPGGRGTGNTIYFGEGSWLTVV.

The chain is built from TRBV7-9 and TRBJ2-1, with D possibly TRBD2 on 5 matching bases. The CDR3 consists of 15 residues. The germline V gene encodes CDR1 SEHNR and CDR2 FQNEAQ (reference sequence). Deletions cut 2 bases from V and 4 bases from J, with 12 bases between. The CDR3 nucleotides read TGTGCCAGCAGCTTACGAGGGCCGGAGTACAATGAGCAGTTCTTC. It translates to CASSLRGPEYNEQFF.

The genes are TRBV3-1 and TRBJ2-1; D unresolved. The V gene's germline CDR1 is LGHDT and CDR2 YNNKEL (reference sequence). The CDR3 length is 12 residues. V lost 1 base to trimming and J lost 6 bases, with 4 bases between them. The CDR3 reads CASSQGGNEQFF. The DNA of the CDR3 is TGTGCCAGCAGCCAAGGAGGCAATGAGCAGTTCTTC.

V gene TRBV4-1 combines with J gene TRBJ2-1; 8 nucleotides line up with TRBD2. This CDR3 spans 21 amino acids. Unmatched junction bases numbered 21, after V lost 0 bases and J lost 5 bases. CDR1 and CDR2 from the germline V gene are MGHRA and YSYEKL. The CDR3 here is CASSQDGDTGGPSWLHNEQFF. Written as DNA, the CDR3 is TGCGCCAGCAGCCAAGACGGAGATACGGGAGGGCCTTCCTGGCTCCACAATGAGCAGTTCTTC.

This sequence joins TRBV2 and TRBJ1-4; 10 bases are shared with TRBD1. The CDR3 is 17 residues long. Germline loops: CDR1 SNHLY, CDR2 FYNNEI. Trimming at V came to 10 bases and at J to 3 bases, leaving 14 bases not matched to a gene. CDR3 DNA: TGTGCCACCCGGACAGGGGGAAAGCCCAACGCTAATGAAAAACTGTTTTTT. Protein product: CATRTGGKPNANEKLFF.

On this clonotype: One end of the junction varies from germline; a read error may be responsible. The CDR3 bases are TGCAGTGCATCCCAGTCTGGGGAGCAGTGCTTC. This sequence encodes CSASQSGEQCF. The rearrangement joins TRBV20-1 to TRBJ2-7, with a tentative D call TRBD2 (5 bases). CDR3 length equals 11 residues. CDR1 DFQATT and CDR2 SNEGSKA come from the germline V gene (reference sequence).

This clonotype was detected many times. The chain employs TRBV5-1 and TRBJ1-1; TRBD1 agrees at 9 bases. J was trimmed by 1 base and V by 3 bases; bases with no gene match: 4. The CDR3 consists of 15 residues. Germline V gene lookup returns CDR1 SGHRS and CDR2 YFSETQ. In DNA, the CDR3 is TGCGCCAGCAGCTCCTTGACAGGGGGGAACACTGAAGCTTTCTTT. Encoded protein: CASSSLTGGNTEAFF.